The rows below give T cell receptor beta chains drawn from one sample of a study of blood T cell repertoires in COVID-19. The protocol was immunoSEQ multiplex PCR, while the TCRdb copy is restricted to in-frame clones and leaves out a portion. The table shows 95,000 or so clones, with roughly 86% occurring only once. Sequenced: peripheral blood. Receptor source: a human donor in a cohort sampled during active COVID-19. Each CDR3 is given with its conserved first and last residue. A D gene is named only where the DNA matches it firmly. The listing skips clone size in some rows; elsewhere it reads once, few, many or a size class.

cdr3_nt cdr3_aa v_call cdr3_length j_call d_call clone_size
TGTGCCAGCAGTTACTCCGGGACAGGGGGCTACGAGCAGTACTTC CASSYSGTGGYEQYF TRBV6-2/TRBV6-3 15 TRBJ2-7 TRBD1 few
TGTGCCAGCAGTACCGGGGGGTTACATAGCGTAACCGGGGAGCTGTTTTTT CASSTGGLHSVTGELFF TRBV6-2/TRBV6-3 17 TRBJ2-2 TRBD2 few
TGTGCCAGCAGACCCGGCAGGGGCAACACTGAAGCTTTCTTT CASRPGRGNTEAFF TRBV3-1/TRBV3-2 14 TRBJ1-1 - -
TGTGCCAGTAGTTTCGAAAGGGGTAGTAACAATGAGCAGTTCTTC CASSFERGSNNEQFF TRBV19 15 TRBJ2-1 - -
TGTGCCACCCTTAAGGACAGGAGCAATCAGCCCCAGCATTTT CATLKDRSNQPQHF TRBV28 14 TRBJ1-5 TRBD1 -
TGCGCCAGCAGCAAATTGGCGGGGACAGGGGGCACCGGGGAGCTGTTTTTT CASSKLAGTGGTGELFF TRBV4-1 17 TRBJ2-2 TRBD1 few
TGTGCCTTTGACAGGGGGATTAACACCGGGGAGCTGTTTTTT CAFDRGINTGELFF TRBV30 14 TRBJ2-2 TRBD1 -
TGTGCCAGCAGTTTGCCCGGGACAGGGGGCTTCGAGCAGTACTTC CASSLPGTGGFEQYF TRBV28 15 TRBJ2-7 TRBD1 -
TGTGCCAGCAGCCTTGGACAGGGCTCTTCCCACTCTGGAAACACCATATATTTT CASSLGQGSSHSGNTIYF TRBV9 18 TRBJ1-3 TRBD1 -
TGTGCCAGCAGCTCACGGGACAGGGGAGTCTACGAGCAGTACTTC CASSSRDRGVYEQYF TRBV5-5 15 TRBJ2-7 TRBD1 -
TGTGCCACCAGCAGAGCCCGGGGCAATCAGCCCCAGCATTTT CATSRARGNQPQHF TRBV15 14 TRBJ1-5 - -
TGCGCCAGCAGCCAAGGCCTAGCTAACTATGGCTACACCTTC CASSQGLANYGYTF TRBV4-1 14 TRBJ1-2 - -
TGTGCCAGCAGCACCCAGGGAGGATCACCCCTCCACTTT CASSTQGGSPLHF TRBV28 13 TRBJ1-6 - -
TGTGCCTCCCAGGGGCAGGGGGCGGGAGAGACCCAGTACTTC CASQGQGAGETQYF TRBV6-5 14 TRBJ2-5 TRBD1 -
TGTGCCAGCAGCTCCCGGGACAGAAACACCGGGGAGCTGTTTTTT CASSSRDRNTGELFF TRBV5-5 15 TRBJ2-2 TRBD1 -
TGTGCCAGCAGCTTAGGCGACCGGGGTAGCGGGGGGGCGGATACGCAGTATTTT CASSLGDRGSGGADTQYF TRBV11-3 18 TRBJ2-3 TRBD2 -
TGTGCCAGCAGCCGCGACAGGATGTCCTACGAGCAGTACTTC CASSRDRMSYEQYF TRBV7-3 14 TRBJ2-7 - -
TGTGCCAGCAGTTCGGGACAGAACACTGAAGCTTTCTTT CASSSGQNTEAFF TRBV27 13 TRBJ1-1 - -
TGTGCCAGCTCACGTCCGGGACAGCAGTACGAGCAGTACTTC CASSRPGQQYEQYF TRBV18 14 TRBJ2-7 TRBD1 -
TGTGCCAGCAGTGGGACAGATGGCTACACCTTC CASSGTDGYTF TRBV6-6 11 TRBJ1-2 TRBD1 once
TGTGCCAGCAGCTTTTGGACTTTCAGGCACACAGATACGCAGTATTTT CASSFWTFRHTDTQYF TRBV7-9 16 TRBJ2-3 - -
TGTGCCAGCTCGCCTTGGACAGGGTTCGATGAGCAGTTCTTC CASSPWTGFDEQFF TRBV18 14 TRBJ2-1 TRBD1 -
TGTGCCAGTCAGGGGGCGGGACACGAGCAGTACTTC CASQGAGHEQYF TRBV27 12 TRBJ2-7 TRBD1 few
TGTGCCAGCACCACCGGGACAGCGAGCTACAATGAGCAGTTCTTC CASTTGTASYNEQFF TRBV2 15 TRBJ2-1 TRBD1 -
TGTGCCATCAGTGATAGGGACGGAGGGGGGGAGCTGTTTTTT CAISDRDGGGELFF TRBV10-3 14 TRBJ2-2 - -
TGTGCCAGCAGCCGGACGGGGGGGCTCGGAACTGAAGCTTTCTTT CASSRTGGLGTEAFF TRBV3-1/TRBV3-2 15 TRBJ1-1 - -
TGTGCCAGCTCACCAGCCCAGGCGGGACAGCCCCAGCATTTT CASSPAQAGQPQHF TRBV18 14 TRBJ1-5 - -
TGTGCCAGCAGCCCTAGGACAGGGGTCGATGAGCAGTTCTTC CASSPRTGVDEQFF TRBV11-3 14 TRBJ2-1 TRBD1 -
TGTGCCAGCAGCGGACAATTAAGGGGCACCGGGGAGCTGTTTTTT CASSGQLRGTGELFF TRBV7-6 15 TRBJ2-2 - -
TGTGCCAGCAGTTCACCGCGGGACAGGCCAACTACTGAAGCTTTCTTT CASSSPRDRPTTEAFF TRBV6-2/TRBV6-3 16 TRBJ1-1 TRBD1 -
TGTGCCAGCACCCCGGGACAGCCACAAGTAGAAGCTTTCTTT CASTPGQPQVEAFF TRBV28 14 TRBJ1-1 TRBD1 -
TGTGCCAGCAGAGCCGGGGCTGAAGCTTTCTTT CASRAGAEAFF TRBV7-8 11 TRBJ1-1 - -
TGCGCCAGCAGCTTGGGTACAGGACAGGGAGCCTACGAGCAGTACTTC CASSLGTGQGAYEQYF TRBV5-1 16 TRBJ2-7 TRBD1 many
TGCGCCAGCAGCCCCCCCGCCGGGAACACCGGGGAGCTGTTTTTT CASSPPAGNTGELFF TRBV5-1 15 TRBJ2-2 - -
TGTGCCAGCAGCTTATCCCTCTTAGGGGGGGCGACAGATACGCAGTATTTT CASSLSLLGGATDTQYF TRBV7-6 17 TRBJ2-3 - once
TGTGCCAGCAGTCTCGGAGCGGGGGAGGAGACCCAGTACTTC CASSLGAGEETQYF TRBV9 14 TRBJ2-5 TRBD2 -
TGCGCCAGCAGCTTGGGGTCCCGATGGGAGACTGAAGCTTTCTTT CASSLGSRWETEAFF TRBV5-1 15 TRBJ1-1 - few
TGTGCCAGCAGTGAAACCGGACAGGGAAATTCACCCCTCCACTTT CASSETGQGNSPLHF TRBV2 15 TRBJ1-6 TRBD1 -
TGCGCCAGCAGGCCCACAGATGACAGGGAAGGCGGGTATCAGCCCCAGCATTTT CASRPTDDREGGYQPQHF TRBV23-1 18 TRBJ1-5 TRBD1 -
TGTGCCAGCGTTTCGGGACAGGGGCTTTCCTACAATGAGCAGTTCTTC CASVSGQGLSYNEQFF TRBV28 16 TRBJ2-1 TRBD1 -
TGTGCCACCAGCAGAGACGTGAGCGGGGGCCCTGATACGCAGTATTTT CATSRDVSGGPDTQYF TRBV15 16 TRBJ2-3 TRBD2 -
TGTGCCAGCAGCTTATGGTCCAGGGGCGGCAATCAGCCCCAGCATTTT CASSLWSRGGNQPQHF TRBV7-8 16 TRBJ1-5 - -
TGTGCCAGCAGCCAAGGTTTTATAGATACGCAGTATTTT CASSQGFIDTQYF TRBV14 13 TRBJ2-3 - -
TGTGCCAGCAGCCAAGTCCGGAGACAGGGTACCGGGGAGCTGTTTTTT CASSQVRRQGTGELFF TRBV3-1/TRBV3-2 16 TRBJ2-2 TRBD1 -
TGTGCCAGCAGCCCAAGGACAGCCCAGGTCTATGGCTACACCTTC CASSPRTAQVYGYTF TRBV7-2 15 TRBJ1-2 - -
TGTGCCAGCAGCCAGGGGACAGGGGGCGCGGGAGGCTACACCTTC CASSQGTGGAGGYTF TRBV3-1/TRBV3-2 15 TRBJ1-2 TRBD1 -